This passage covers 18 T cell receptor beta chains from one sample sequenced in a study of regulatory T cells in long-lasting Graves disease. Combining iRepertoire HTBI primers with Arm-PCR of CDR3 regions, the authors built TCR beta libraries. MiXCR, applied by TCRdb to the multiplex PCR reads, yields one record per CDR3 protein. The sample lists 550,000 to 650,000 distinct CDR3 sequences, 15% to 20% occurring once. Sample time point: newly diagnosed GD, antithyroid drugs for less than 3 months. The TCR library was prepared using RNA isolated from PBMCs. This sample also appeared in a second study, on T cells in Graves' hyperthyroidism and ophthalmopathy.

Sequenced material: peripheral blood mononuclear cells (PBMCs), taken at new diagnosis, from a patient treated with antithyroid drugs. These receptor sequences come from a man aged 18 to 29 with Graves disease.

This clonotype was observed at least ten times. This rearrangement joins TRBV6-5 to TRBJ2-1, with TRBD1 as a possible D gene (5 bases). There are 13 residues in the CDR3. Trimming pared 2 bases from V and 9 bases from J, leaving 11 bases between. The germline gives CDR1 MNHEY, CDR2 SVGAGI. CDR3 DNA sequence: TGTGCCAGCAGTTACCTTGTAGGGGTTGAGCAGTTCTTC. It yields the protein CASSYLVGVEQFF.

This clonotype came up a few times. A much larger clone is a single base away; this may be a read error. The DNA for the CDR3 is TGTGCCAGCAGTCACCCACGACTAGCGGGGGAGGAGACCCAGTACTTC. Translating it yields CASSHPRLAGEETQYF. The chain couples TRBV28 to TRBJ2-5; 12 bases are a match to TRBD2. Germline V lookup: CDR1 MDHEN, CDR2 SYDVKM. The CDR3 spans 16 residues. V was pared by 5 bases and J by 5 bases, with 9 bases of the junction left unmatched.

This clonotype was detected many times. The chain has TRBV12-3 or TRBV12-4 and TRBJ1-5; the D is unclear. The CDR3 length is 13 residues. V shed 0 bases and J shed 5 bases, with 5 bases lying between them. DNA for the CDR3: TGTGCCAGCAGTTTAGCGGAGCATCAGCCCCAGCATTTT. It specifies CASSLAEHQPQHF.

This clonotype has at least ten counts. The rearrangement uses TRBV3-1 and TRBJ1-2; 9 bases fit TRBD1. Unmatched junction bases numbered 1, after V lost 1 base and J lost 10 bases. Germline assignment: CDR1 LGHDT and CDR2 YNNKEL (reference sequence). The CDR3 sequence is 12 residues long. The CDR3 bases are TGTGCCAGCAGCCAAGGGGACAGGGCCTACACCTTC. Translation: CASSQGDRAYTF.

The chain uses TRBV2 and TRBJ1-1; maybe TRBD1 (5 bases). The CDR3 length is 13 residues. Trimming removed 9 bases at V and 0 bases at J, with 11 bases between. Germline loops: CDR1 SNHLY, CDR2 FYNNEI. In nucleotides, the CDR3 is TGTGCCAGTGCGACAGAAATGAACACTGAAGCTTTCTTT. The encoded protein is CASATEMNTEAFF.

This clonotype was seen many times. The V gene is TRBV28, the J gene TRBJ2-1; the match to TRBD2 covers 8 bases. Trimming removed 7 bases from V and 3 bases from J; junction bases left unmatched: 11. CDR3 length: 16 amino acids. Germline CDR1 reads MDHEN; CDR2 reads SYDVKM. The CDR3 loop is CASIRSAGGYYNEQFF. The CDR3 region has the DNA TGTGCCAGCATTAGGTCCGCGGGAGGATACTACAATGAGCAGTTCTTC.

In its sample, this clonotype was seen many times. This chain connects TRBV20-1 to TRBJ2-3, with D uncertain. Per the germline V gene, CDR1 is DFQATT and CDR2 is SNEGSKA (reference sequence). V lost 7 bases and J 0 bases, leaving 2 bases between the germline ends. CDR3 size: 10 residues. The CDR3 DNA reads TGCAGTGGGAGCACAGATACGCAGTATTTT. It specifies CSGSTDTQYF.

This clonotype has just a few counts. The chain recombines TRBV12-3 or TRBV12-4 with TRBJ1-5; D gene ambiguous. CDR3 length: 15 residues. The V end lost 4 bases, the J end lost 4 bases, and 14 bases lay between the germline ends. The CDR3 nucleotides are TGTGCCAGCAGTTCCGGGCCCGAGGCTAATCAGCCCCAGCATTTT. Amino acid sequence: CASSSGPEANQPQHF.

This clonotype was counted a few times. The chain uses TRBV20-1 and TRBJ2-7; D gene ambiguous. The CDR3 extends over 14 amino acids. The germline V gene has CDR1 DFQATT and CDR2 SNEGSKA (reference sequence). Trimming took 3 bases from V and 1 from J, leaving 13 bases between them. CDR3 DNA sequence: TGCAGTGCTAGTTTCCAGCGAAAGTCCTACGAGCAGTACTTC. Protein sequence: CSASFQRKSYEQYF.

This clonotype was counted ten times or more. This chain uses TRBV12-3 or TRBV12-4 with TRBJ2-7; 16 bases line up with TRBD2. J was trimmed by 3 bases and V by 2 bases; bases with no gene match: 10. This CDR3 has 19 residues. CDR3 nucleotide sequence: TGTGCCAGCAGTTTACGGGGACTAGCGGGAGGGCCGTCAAACTACGAGCAGTACTTC. Translated: CASSLRGLAGGPSNYEQYF.

This clonotype showed up many times. The chain is built from TRBV11-1 and TRBJ2-1; 7 bases line up with TRBD2. Germline CDR1 and CDR2: SGHAT and FQDESV (reference sequence). Trimming removed 3 bases from V and 6 bases from J; junction bases left unmatched: 2. The CDR3 runs 13 residues. The CDR3 nucleotides read TGTGCCAGCAGCTTGGGACTAACCAATGAGCAGTTCTTC. This codes for CASSLGLTNEQFF.

On this clonotype: The conserved final phenylalanine or tryptophan is absent from the CDR3, which likely points to a read error. V usage is TRBV28 and J usage is TRBJ1-4; no clear D gene. Trimming cost V 10 bases and J 8 bases, with 17 bases left between them. Germline CDR1 is MDHEN and CDR2 is SYDVKM. CDR3 length: 13 amino acids. The CDR3 DNA is TGTGCCACCGAACCAGGAGGGTCGGAAAAACTGTTTGTT. Translating gives CATEPGGSEKLFV.

The chain employs TRBV6-1 and TRBJ1-2, with D perhaps TRBD1 (5 bases). This CDR3 region has 14 residues. The germline V gene has CDR1 MNHNS and CDR2 SASEGT. V was pared by 3 bases and J by 8 bases, with 16 bases between. The CDR3 DNA reads TGTGCCAGCAGTGAGGGAAAGGGGTTGTACGGCTACACCTTC. It codes for CASSEGKGLYGYTF.

A few counts support this clonotype. The J gene is TRBJ2-1, the V gene TRBV11-2; D not certain. The V end was cut by 5 bases, the J end by 4 bases, with 6 bases between. There are 12 residues in the CDR3. Per germline, CDR1 SGHAT and CDR2 FQNNGV. CDR3 nucleotide sequence: TGTGCCAGCAGCCCTATATACAATGAGCAGTTCTTC. Translation gives CASSPIYNEQFF.

This clonotype was detected a few times. This rearrangement joins TRBV3-1 to TRBJ1-1, with D uncertain. V lost 2 bases and J 4 bases, leaving 11 bases between the germline ends. The CDR3 contains 14 residues. In germline, CDR1 is LGHDT, CDR2 YNNKEL (reference sequence). The CDR3 reads CASSQMDGTTEAFF. The CDR3 DNA reads TGTGCCAGCAGCCAAATGGATGGAACCACTGAAGCTTTCTTT.

Turning to this clonotype: A much larger clone sits a single nucleotide away, making a read error possible. This rearrangement joins TRBV6-2 or TRBV6-3 to TRBJ2-7; D ambiguous. The CDR3 covers 14 residues. CDR1 and CDR2 (germline): MNHEY, SVGEGT. The CDR3 sequence: CASNYSVSPYEQYF. In nucleotides, the CDR3 is TGTGCCAGCAATTACTCAGTCAGTCCCTACGAGCAGTACTTC.

Worth noting for this clonotype: A junction boundary mismatches the germline segment, possibly from a read error. This chain joins TRBV10-3 and TRBJ1-3; no definite D call. The CDR3 sequence is 18 residues long. Germline-derived CDR1 and CDR2 are ENHRY and SYGVKD. The CDR3 sequence is CAISDGQIGGEAGNIIYF. CDR3 coding DNA: TGTGCCATCAGTGACGGTCAGATTGGCGGGGAAGCTGGAAACATCATATATTTT.

The CDR3 region has the DNA TGTGCCAGCAGTCCTGGGGCGGTGGTGGTAGAGACCCAGTACTTC. Amino acids: CASSPGAVVVETQYF. This chain uses TRBV6-1 with TRBJ2-5, with D maybe TRBD1 (5 bases). The CDR3 extends over 15 amino acids. Trimming took 5 bases from V and 4 from J, leaving 17 bases between them. CDR1 and CDR2 from the germline V gene are MNHNS and SASEGT.